The 18 T cell receptor beta chains below all came from one sample that was sequenced in a study of blood T cells in healthy people across ages. With a J-beta primer mix and a sample-barcoded 5' primer, a second PCR ran about 7 to 12 cycles. TCRdb ran MiXCR on the 5' RACE reads and lists one entry per CDR3 protein. The sample has some 880,000 distinct CDR3 sequences; roughly 40% are singletons. The sequencing input was blood. The source of these receptors is a man aged 18 to 29 in good health.

This clonotype was found a few times. V is TRBV7-9 and J is TRBJ2-1, with 9 bases aligning to TRBD1. With 6 bases clipped from V and 0 bases from J, the junction kept 6 bases outside the gene matches. CDR3 length: 16 residues. Germline assignment: CDR1 SEHNR and CDR2 FQNEAQ (reference sequence). The CDR3 coding sequence is TGTGCCAGCAGGCAGATGGGACAGGGCTCCTACAATGAGCAGTTCTTC. This encodes CASRQMGQGSYNEQFF.

V gene TRBV7-2 combines with J gene TRBJ2-3; 9 positions match TRBD1. The length of the CDR3 is 14 residues. V gave up 0 bases and J gave up 8 bases; unmatched junction bases: 3. CDR1 is SGHTA and CDR2 is FQGNSA in the germline V gene. The CDR3 is CASSLATTGGTQYF. The CDR3 DNA follows: TGTGCCAGCAGCTTAGCGACGACAGGGGGTACGCAGTATTTT.

On this clonotype: A much larger clone lies one base from this, so it may be a read error. V is TRBV20-1 and J is TRBJ2-1; 9 nucleotides match TRBD1. Matching the DNA end better, TRBJ2-7 makes the J call doubtful. This CDR3 has 13 residues. Germline V lookup: CDR1 DFQATT, CDR2 SNEGSKA (reference sequence). CDR3: CSAIRTGEGEQYF. Here the CDR3 DNA reads TGCAGTGCTATTCGGACAGGGGAGGGTGAGCAGTACTTC.

The chain has TRBV3-1 and TRBJ2-7; 8 bases are shared with TRBD1. The trim removed 6 bases at V and 4 bases at J, leaving 11 bases unmatched. The CDR3 extends over 15 amino acids. In germline, CDR1 is LGHDT, CDR2 YNNKEL (reference sequence). This chain's CDR3 is CASRSNGQGRYEQYF. CDR3 bases: TGTGCCAGCAGATCAAACGGACAGGGAAGGTACGAGCAGTACTTC.

This clonotype was seen a few times. This chain's CDR3 is CASSLRGTGFPYYGYTF. In DNA, the CDR3 is TGTGCCAGCAGCTTACGGGGCACAGGGTTCCCTTACTATGGCTACACCTTC. The V gene is TRBV7-9, the J gene TRBJ1-2; D possibly corresponds to TRBD1 (6 bases). The CDR3 consists of 17 residues. Trimming removed 2 bases at V and 3 bases at J, with 19 bases between. From germline, CDR1 is SEHNR and CDR2 FQNEAQ (reference sequence).

Worth noting for this clonotype: An end of the junction differs from the germline gene, which may be a read error. CDR3 residues: CASSPRDSSTGTQYF. In nucleotides, the CDR3 is TGCGCCAGCAGCCCCCGGGACTCAAGCACAGGTACGCAGTATTTT. V usage is TRBV5-1 and J usage is TRBJ2-3, with D perhaps matching TRBD2 (6 bases). CDR1 is SGHRS, CDR2 YFSETQ, per germline. The CDR3 is 15 residues long.

There are a few counts of this clonotype. V gene TRBV20-1 combines with J gene TRBJ1-2; TRBD1 aligns across 7 bases. V dropped 5 bases and J dropped 6; count of bases not matched to a gene: 6. In germline, CDR1 is DFQATT, CDR2 SNEGSKA (reference sequence). The CDR3 loop spans 12 amino acids. The CDR3 loop is CSAWTGKNGYTF. The CDR3 nucleotides read TGCAGTGCTTGGACAGGAAAGAATGGCTACACCTTC.

The V call is TRBV5-1, the J call TRBJ2-1; the D gene could be TRBD1 or TRBD2 (5 bases each). With 3 bases removed from V and 4 bases from J, the gap between germline ends came to 17 bases. Per germline, CDR1 SGHRS and CDR2 YFSETQ. This CDR3 region has 16 residues. The DNA for the CDR3 is TGCGCCAGCAGCTCCCTCGGGGCGACAGAGTACAATGAGCAGTTCTTC. Protein sequence: CASSSLGATEYNEQFF. Filled out from reference TRBV5-1 and TRBJ2-1, the complete variable domain reads KAGVTQTPRYLIKTRGQQVTLSCSPISGHRSVSWYQQTPGQGLQFLFEYFSETQRNKGNFPGRFSGRQFSNSRSEMNVSTLELGDSALYLCASSSLGATEYNEQFFGPGTRLTVL.

The CDR3 region is CSARDWTGGNPDTQYF. DNA for the CDR3: TGCAGTGCTAGAGACTGGACAGGTGGGAACCCAGATACGCAGTATTTT. V usage is TRBV20-1 and J usage is TRBJ2-3; 7 nucleotides agree with TRBD1. Unmatched junction bases numbered 10, after V lost 0 bases and J lost 4 bases. This CDR3 region has 16 residues. In germline, CDR1 is DFQATT, CDR2 SNEGSKA (reference sequence).

This CDR3 reads CASSHRGKDTGELFF. The DNA of the CDR3 is TGCGCCAGCAGCCACAGGGGGAAGGACACCGGGGAGCTGTTTTTT. The gene calls are TRBV4-1 and TRBJ2-2, with 7 bases matching TRBD1. The V segment lost 3 bases and the J segment 3 bases; nucleotides outside the gene matches: 4. This CDR3 is 15 amino acids long. Germline CDR1 MGHRA, CDR2 YSYEKL.

This clonotype was seen only a few times. The rearrangement links TRBV29-1 to TRBJ2-4; TRBD2 aligns across 9 bases. V was clipped by 6 bases and J by 0 bases; unmatched bases: 6. The CDR3 contains 15 residues. CDR1 SQVTM and CDR2 ANQGSEA come from the germline V gene. The chain's CDR3 is CSVYIAGAAKNIQYF. The CDR3, as DNA: TGCAGCGTGTACATAGCGGGAGCAGCCAAAAACATTCAGTACTTC.

Comments on this clonotype: This may come from a read error, since a much larger clone is one base off. V is TRBV6-2 or TRBV6-3 and J is TRBJ2-7, with TRBD1 matching 7 bases. V lost 6 bases, J lost 4 bases, and 21 bases stayed unmatched. Germline CDR1 and CDR2: MNHEY and SVGEGT. This CDR3 is 18 amino acids long. In DNA form, the CDR3 reads TGTGCCAGCAGCTATACCCGGACCGACAGGGAAGAAAGATACGAGCAGTACTTC. Its protein is CASSYTRTDREERYEQYF.

The sample holds many counts of this clonotype. Here the CDR3 DNA reads TGCAGTGCTAGAGATATGCCAGAACTCTTCCAAGAGACCCAGTACTTC. Its protein is CSARDMPELFQETQYF. V gene TRBV20-1 combines with J gene TRBJ2-5; D not certain. Per the germline V gene, CDR1 is DFQATT and CDR2 is SNEGSKA (reference sequence). The CDR3 has 16 amino acids. The ends were cut back, 0 bases at V and 1 base at J, with 15 bases in the middle.

The chain employs TRBV5-1 and TRBJ2-1; possibly TRBD1 for D (6 bases). The better agreement between TRBJ2-7 and the DNA end casts doubt on the J call. Per the germline V gene, CDR1 is SGHRS and CDR2 is YFSETQ. This CDR3 has 15 residues. In DNA, the CDR3 is TGCGCCAGCAGTTACGGACAGAGCTCCTACAATGAGCAGTACTTC. As protein: CASSYGQSSYNEQYF.

V and J are TRBV4-1 and TRBJ2-1, with D unresolved. Trimming shortened V by 4 bases and J by 7 bases, and 11 bases separated the two germline ends. The CDR3 is 13 residues long. Germline CDR1 is MGHRA and CDR2 is YSYEKL. The CDR3 region has the DNA TGCGCCAGCAGCCGGGTCCCTTGGAATGAGCAGTTCTTC. This sequence encodes CASSRVPWNEQFF.

The genes are TRBV5-1 and TRBJ2-7, with TRBD2 matching over 8 bases. The J call may be faulty, since TRBJ2-5 better matches the DNA end. The CDR3 has 16 residues. Germline V gives CDR1 SGHRS, CDR2 YFSETQ. The DNA for the CDR3 is TGCGCCAGCAGCTTGGCCGGCAGCCGGGAGGGAGAGACCCAGTACTTC. Protein sequence: CASSLAGSREGETQYF.

This clonotype was found a few times. The gene calls are TRBV20-1 and TRBJ2-2; D is uncertain. Trimming removed 1 base from V and 8 bases from J, with 11 bases in between. The germline V gene encodes CDR1 DFQATT and CDR2 SNEGSKA (reference sequence). The CDR3 runs to 13 residues. CDR3: CSARVGDRGELFF. The CDR3 DNA reads TGCAGTGCTAGAGTAGGAGATCGAGGGGAGCTGTTTTTT.

Only a few counts were recorded for this clonotype. The chain recombines TRBV5-1 with TRBJ2-3, with TRBD2 identical over 11 bases. Germline assignment: CDR1 SGHRS and CDR2 YFSETQ. This CDR3 is built from 14 residues. The junction had 4 bases not matched to a gene; V was cut back by 4 bases and J by 6 bases. CDR3 in DNA: TGCGCCAGCAGCCTCAGGACTAGCGGGGATACGCAGTATTTT. Translating it yields CASSLRTSGDTQYF.